The 27 T cell receptor beta chains in this list originate from one sample, sequenced in a study of T cells in Graves' hyperthyroidism and ophthalmopathy. TCR beta CDR3 regions were amplified from RNA. During a first-round RT-PCR of the TCR CDR3, the HTBI primer set was used. A single record per CDR3 protein comes from TCRdb applying MiXCR to the multiplex PCR reads. This table has about 640,000 distinct CDR3 sequences, around 20% appearing once. Specimen: blood. These receptors were collected from a young man with Graves' ophthalmopathy.

The chain has TRBV2 and TRBJ2-2; no clear D gene. The ends were cut back, 6 bases at V and 0 bases at J, with 8 bases in the middle. The germline CDR1 and CDR2 sequences are SNHLY and FYNNEI. The CDR3 extends over 14 amino acids. The CDR3 sequence: CASRKRSNTGELFF. CDR3 coding DNA: TGTGCCAGCAGGAAGCGATCGAACACCGGGGAGCTGTTTTTT.

This chain uses TRBV5-1 with TRBJ1-1, with 7 bases fitting TRBD1. The germline CDR1 and CDR2 sequences are SGHRS and YFSETQ. With 4 bases clipped from V and 2 bases from J, the junction kept 8 bases outside the gene matches. This CDR3 is built from 15 residues. The CDR3 region is CASSRFRDSNTEAFF. The CDR3 nucleotides are TGCGCCAGCAGCCGCTTCAGGGACAGCAACACTGAAGCTTTCTTT.

In its sample, this clonotype was seen a few times. The gene calls are TRBV20-1 and TRBJ2-5; TRBD2 aligns across 7 bases. V was clipped by 5 bases and J by 0 bases; unmatched bases: 12. This CDR3 is 16 amino acids long. CDR1 and CDR2 (germline): DFQATT, SNEGSKA (reference sequence). Here the CDR3 DNA reads TGCAGTGCTGAGCCCCCTGCCGGGACTAACCAAGAGACCCAGTACTTC. It is translated as CSAEPPAGTNQETQYF.

This clonotype was counted a few times. The chain has TRBV19 and TRBJ1-5; tentatively, D is TRBD1 (6 bases). In germline, CDR1 is LNHDA, CDR2 SQIVND (reference sequence). The V end was cut by 5 bases, the J end by 0 bases, with 14 bases between. The CDR3 runs to 16 residues. The DNA of the CDR3 is TGTGCCAGTAGTTTTAGGACAGAAGATAGCAATCAGCCCCAGCATTTT. Its translation is CASSFRTEDSNQPQHF.

This clonotype was counted ten times or more. The chain couples TRBV2 to TRBJ2-1; D is ambiguous. CDR3 size: 14 residues. V was trimmed by 5 bases and J by 0 bases, leaving 8 bases between them. In germline, CDR1 is SNHLY, CDR2 FYNNEI. The CDR3 sequence is CASSRLSSYNEQFF. CDR3 bases: TGTGCCAGCAGTCGTCTAAGCTCCTACAATGAGCAGTTCTTC.

In this sample, this clonotype turned up a few times. The chain uses TRBV4-1 and TRBJ1-2, with TRBD1 identical over 9 bases. Germline lookup yields CDR1 MGHRA and CDR2 YSYEKL. This CDR3 contains 16 residues. The V gene end was trimmed by 2 bases and the J gene end by 5 bases; junction bases not matched to a gene: 9. In DNA, the CDR3 is TGCGCCAGCAGCCAAACCCGGATTGGGACAGGGTATGGCTACACCTTC. Encoded protein: CASSQTRIGTGYGYTF.

Only a few counts were recorded for this clonotype. This rearrangement joins TRBV20-1 to TRBJ1-4; perhaps TRBD1 as D (6 bases). The length of the CDR3 is 15 residues. Trimming left V 3 bases short and J 2 bases short, with 13 bases between. Germline loops: CDR1 DFQATT, CDR2 SNEGSKA (reference sequence). The CDR3 sequence: CSASRGGRTNEKLFF. The CDR3, as DNA: TGCAGTGCTAGCAGGGGAGGACGGACTAATGAAAAACTGTTTTTT.

This clonotype was picked up a small number of times. The chain carries TRBV11-2 and TRBJ2-3; 9 nucleotides align to TRBD2. V lost 9 bases to trimming and J lost 4 bases; unmatched junction nucleotides: 14. The CDR3 has 16 amino acids. Germline V gene sequence: CDR1 SGHAT, CDR2 FQNNGV. CDR3: CARGGEREVIADTQYF. CDR3 nucleotide sequence: TGTGCCAGGGGAGGCGAGCGGGAGGTGATAGCAGATACGCAGTATTTT.

This clonotype was detected ten times or more. The chain combines TRBV28 with TRBJ2-7; 12 bases are shared with TRBD1. Germline loops: CDR1 MDHEN, CDR2 SYDVKM. The CDR3 extends over 14 amino acids. V shed 6 bases, J shed 4 bases, and the junction held 4 bases outside the gene matches. DNA for the CDR3: TGTGCCAGCAGGCCGGGACAGGGGGCTTACGAGCAGTACTTC. Protein: CASRPGQGAYEQYF.

This clonotype was picked up many times. This sequence joins TRBV28 and TRBJ1-1; TRBD1 matches at 8 bases. Germline CDR1 MDHEN, CDR2 SYDVKM. V lost 4 bases to trimming and J lost 2 bases; unmatched junction nucleotides: 6. There are 15 residues in the CDR3. CDR3 sequence reads: CASSSGGIGNTEAFF. In nucleotides, the CDR3 is TGTGCCAGCAGTTCAGGGGGCATTGGAAACACTGAAGCTTTCTTT.

The chain has TRBV6-6 and TRBJ1-2, with 7 bases matching TRBD1. Germline CDR1 is MNHNY and CDR2 is SVGAGI (reference sequence). The CDR3 length is 15 residues. With 0 bases clipped from V and 4 bases from J, the junction kept 5 bases outside the gene matches. CDR3 DNA: TGTGCCAGCAGTTACTCGATACAGGGGAGCTATGGCTACACCTTC. Protein sequence: CASSYSIQGSYGYTF.

This chain links TRBV29-1 with TRBJ1-1; weak D call: TRBD1 (5 bases). The CDR3 length is 13 residues. V was trimmed by 6 bases and J by 5 bases, leaving 16 bases between them. Germline CDR1 and CDR2: SQVTM and ANQGSEA. The chain's CDR3 is CSVTRVGVTEAFF. Here the CDR3 DNA reads TGCAGCGTCACCCGGGTAGGGGTAACTGAAGCTTTCTTT. The entire variable domain, with the rest obtained from reference TRBV29-1 and TRBJ1-1, is as follows: SAVISQKPSRDICQRGTSLTIQCQVDSQVTMMFWYRQQPGQSLTLIATANQGSEATYESGFVIDKFPISRPNLTFSTLTVSNMSPEDSSIYLCSVTRVGVTEAFFGQGTRLTVV.

The genes are TRBV27 and TRBJ2-7, with TRBD1 identical over 7 bases. The germline CDR1 and CDR2 sequences are MNHEY and SMNVEV (reference sequence). Trimming cost V 4 bases and J 1 base; bases outside gene matches: 10. This CDR3 is 16 amino acids long. DNA for the CDR3: TGTGCCAGCAGTTCCCATCGCACGGGACAGTCCTACGAGCAGTACTTC. Encoded protein: CASSSHRTGQSYEQYF.

A few counts support this clonotype. The chain has TRBV10-1 and TRBJ2-7, with 10 bases that match TRBD1. The CDR3 totals 14 residues. Germline CDR1 is WNHNN and CDR2 is SYGVQD (reference sequence). V was clipped by 4 bases and J by 8 bases; unmatched bases: 8. The CDR3 DNA is TGCGCCAGCAGTGGGAGTGGGACAGGGGATCAGCAGTACTTC. This sequence encodes CASSGSGTGDQQYF.

The chain couples TRBV3-1 to TRBJ2-5; D is unresolved. The germline V and J ends were trimmed by 6 bases and 5 bases, with 16 bases remaining between them. The germline gives CDR1 LGHDT, CDR2 YNNKEL (reference sequence). The CDR3 totals 14 residues. The CDR3 DNA follows: TGTGCCAGCAGTTACCGACTGCCTGGGGAGACCCAGTACTTC. Its protein is CASSYRLPGETQYF.

This clonotype appeared many times. V usage is TRBV28 and J usage is TRBJ2-7, with TRBD1 matching 10 bases. Germline trimming cut 3 bases from V and 4 bases from J; bases unmatched to any gene: 6. The CDR3 length is 15 residues. Germline-derived CDR1 and CDR2 are MDHEN and SYDVKM. The CDR3 region has the DNA TGTGCCAGCAGTTTGGCCCCGGGACAGGGGTACGAGCAGTACTTC. Protein sequence: CASSLAPGQGYEQYF.

The J gene is TRBJ1-5, the V gene TRBV10-3, with D unclear. Germline V gene sequence: CDR1 ENHRY, CDR2 SYGVKD. Trimming left V 1 base short and J 6 bases short, with 13 bases between. The CDR3 contains 15 residues. DNA for the CDR3: TGTGCCATCAGTGAGTTGCCCACTGTTGGTCAGCCCCAGCATTTT. This gives the protein CAISELPTVGQPQHF.

This clonotype was counted a few times. The chain has TRBV6-1 and TRBJ1-5; D is unclear. The germline gives CDR1 MNHNS, CDR2 SASEGT. V lost 8 bases and J 4 bases, leaving 12 bases between the germline ends. The CDR3 consists of 13 residues. In DNA form, the CDR3 reads TGTGCCAGCCGATTGACGGATAATCAGCCCCAGCATTTT. It is translated as CASRLTDNQPQHF.

The chain joins TRBV5-1 to TRBJ1-1, with D possibly matching TRBD1 (5 bases). Per germline, CDR1 SGHRS and CDR2 YFSETQ. Trimming stripped 6 bases from V and 7 bases from J, with 13 bases between. The CDR3 covers 12 residues. The CDR3 coding sequence is TGCGCCAGCACCCAGGTTACAGGTGAAGCTTTCTTT. This translates into CASTQVTGEAFF.

This CDR3 reads CATSREGVVTEAFF. The CDR3 DNA follows: TGTGCCACCAGCAGAGAGGGGGTCGTCACTGAAGCTTTCTTT. The rearrangement joins TRBV15 to TRBJ1-1; D may be TRBD1 (5 bases). Germline V gene data show CDR1 as LNHNV and CDR2 as YYDKDF (reference sequence). The length of the CDR3 is 14 residues. Trimming shortened V by 0 bases and J by 4 bases, and 9 bases separated the two germline ends. Based on the CDR3 plus reference TRBV15 and TRBJ1-1, the full variable domain is DAMVIQNPRYQVTQFGKPVTLSCSQTLNHNVMYWYQQKSSQAPKLLFHYYDKDFNNEADTPDNFQSRRPNTSFCFLDIRSPGLGDTAMYLCATSREGVVTEAFFGQGTRLTVV.

The chain carries TRBV10-3 and TRBJ1-1; 8 bases fit TRBD1. V trimming: 10 bases; J trimming: 4 bases; junction bases outside the gene matches: 11. CDR1 is ENHRY and CDR2 is SYGVKD in the germline V gene. The CDR3 extends over 14 amino acids. This chain's CDR3 is CATSQGAVGTEAFF. CDR3 in DNA: TGTGCCACCTCCCAGGGGGCTGTTGGCACTGAAGCTTTCTTT.

For this clonotype: One base away lies a much larger clone, so this may be a sequencing read error. The CDR3 nucleotides are TGTGCCAGCAGCCAAGAGTCCGGACTCTATGGCCACACCTTC. Translation gives CASSQESGLYGHTF. The chain has TRBV3-1 and TRBJ1-2; D is uncertain. The CDR3 has 14 residues. Germline V gives CDR1 LGHDT, CDR2 YNNKEL (reference sequence).

This clonotype was counted many times. V is TRBV12-3 or TRBV12-4 and J is TRBJ2-3, with unresolved D. V lost 3 bases to trimming and J lost 3 bases, with 4 bases between them. This CDR3 is 12 amino acids long. The CDR3 nucleotides are TGTGCCAGCAGTTTCGTAACAGATACGCAGTATTTT. Amino acid sequence: CASSFVTDTQYF.

This clonotype has only a few counts. The V gene is TRBV4-3, the J gene TRBJ2-7; 9 bases align to TRBD2. This CDR3 contains 14 residues. The J segment lost 6 bases and the V segment lost 4 bases, leaving 7 bases of the junction unmatched. CDR1 LGHNA and CDR2 YSLEER come from the germline V gene. The CDR3 reads CASSPLAGRGEQYF. The CDR3 bases are TGCGCCAGCAGCCCGCTAGCGGGAAGGGGCGAGCAGTACTTC.

The J gene is TRBJ1-2, the V gene TRBV5-1; 10 nucleotides line up with TRBD1. The CDR3 has 18 residues. V lost 3 bases and J lost 0; bases outside the gene matches: 11. Germline V CDR1 and CDR2: SGHRS, YFSETQ. The CDR3, as DNA: TGCGCCAGCAGCTACCCGACAGGGGGCGAACGAGCTAACTATGGCTACACCTTC. Translating gives CASSYPTGGERANYGYTF. The full variable domain, rest sourced from reference TRBV5-1 and TRBJ1-2, is KAGVTQTPRYLIKTRGQQVTLSCSPISGHRSVSWYQQTPGQGLQFLFEYFSETQRNKGNFPGRFSGRQFSNSRSEMNVSTLELGDSALYLCASSYPTGGERANYGYTFGSGTRLTVV.

In its sample, this clonotype was seen a few times. The rearrangement uses TRBV9 and TRBJ1-2; D is undetermined. This CDR3 spans 11 amino acids. Germline loops: CDR1 SGDLS, CDR2 YYNGEE. Deletions cut 5 bases from V and 3 bases from J, with 5 bases between. The CDR3 bases are TGTGCCAGCAGGGCTGACTATGGCTACACCTTC. Amino acids: CASRADYGYTF.

This clonotype was observed a few times. V and J are TRBV30 and TRBJ1-4; D call uncertain. Germline values: CDR1 GTSNPN, CDR2 SVGIG (reference sequence). CDR3 length equals 14 residues. Between the trimmed V and J ends, which lost 6 bases and 0 bases, there was a span of 11 bases. The CDR3 region has the DNA TGTGCCTGTTGGCGGGTCGCAACTAATGAAAAACTGTTTTTT. Residues: CACWRVATNEKLFF.